This record covers a single T cell receptor beta chain. This clonotype appeared a few times. Its antigen target is currently unknown. Base quality data are lacking; no much larger clone is found one base away. The record originates from a study of T-cell memory formation after mild COVID-19 (dated by TCRdb to the early 2020s). About the full investigation: TCR sequence clusters from the two donors were largely donor specific. T-cell clones expanding and contracting after mild COVID-19 in a couple of donors were tracked by longitudinal TCRalpha and TCRbeta repertoire sequencing. The cohort was made up of two young adult volunteers, one female and one male, who were previously healthy.

What the authors observed across the whole study: From day 15 to 85, contracting clones showed balanced CD4/CD8 phenotypes, whereas a second wave of clones that expanded from day 15 to 37 leaned towards CD4+. The study included only a couple of mild cases, and larger cohorts that include severe cases with pre-infection samples were judged to be necessary. Contracting CD4+ clones were found mainly in CM and EM memory subsets, while CD8+ clones were enriched in EMRA. SARS-CoV-2 specificity was not confirmed for the second-wave clones peaking on day 37. Some responding clones were detected in pre-infection memory, suggesting pre-existing cross-reactive memory T cells joined the SARS-CoV-2 response.

Ficoll-Paque density gradient centrifugation was the method used to isolate PBMCs. After removal of 3 bases from V and 7 bases from J, the junction retains 4 bases not matched to a gene. Per the germline V gene, SGHVS is the CDR1 and FQNEAQ is the CDR2. The CDR3 numbers 14 residues from cysteine through phenylalanine. Only CDR3 DNA is held: 42 bases, read in frame from base 1. Reads for this sample came from an Illumina NovaSeq 6000. TCRalpha and TCRbeta cDNA libraries were built by 5'RACE with constant-segment primers, adding sample barcodes and unique molecular identifiers. Trizol reagent was used to extract RNA from every sample. Library amplification was performed in two PCR steps, and a second sample barcode and Illumina TruSeq adapters were introduced in the second step. Sequencing of libraries was performed on an Illumina NovaSeq with 2 x 150 bp paired-end reads. From the authors' description of their analysis: Reads were demultiplexed and collapsed into UMI-guided consensus sequences with migec v1.2.7. Using mixcr v2.1.11, UMI consensuses were aligned to TRA and TRB V and J templates and then assembled into clonotypes. A clonotype was counted as expanded or contracted only if both edgeR and NoisET called the change significant, with noise models trained on biological replicates. For edgeR calls, the thresholds were a false discovery rate-adjusted p below 0.01 and a log2 fold-change of 1. As an exploratory analysis of dynamics, PCA with hierarchical clustering was applied to max-normalized trajectories of the 1000 most abundant clonotypes. Each responding clone was given a CD4 or CD8 phenotype based on the CD4+ and CD8+ repertoires, which had been sequenced separately. TCRdb itself trimmed the public reads at Q25 with fastp, ran MiXCR and retained productive beta chains. Identical CDR3 protein sequences are pooled into one entry, listed with their most common genes and DNA. These V and J calls are TCRdb output, not the study's own analysis. The sample table holds hundreds of thousands of distinct CDR3 sequences, of which roughly 22% were seen once. Approximately 12% of the sample is held by the ten biggest clonotypes.

This clonotype was sampled from an adult woman who had mild COVID-19 (a few samples of this study predate the infection). The sample titles of this study are shuffled in the database, so cell type and time point are left out; the donor was told from shared clones. The V and J genes are TRBV7-8 and TRBJ2-1, with 9 bases aligning to TRBD2. The sample comprised PBMCs or a T cell subset sorted from them (not recorded which). The CDR3 reads as follows: CASSFGLAQNEQFF. The DNA sequence is as follows: TGTGCCAGCAGCTTCGGACTAGCGCAGAATGAGCAGTTCTTC.